This section outlines one T cell receptor (beta chain) sequence together with its context. Its antigen is not yet known. No base quality information exists; no much larger clone differs at one position. This sample was taken from a study of blood T cell repertoires in COVID-19 (dated by TCRdb to 2019 to 2021). Study-wide context: The collaborator samples originated in the United States, Italy and Spain and spanned the acute and convalescent phases of COVID-19. The prospective study material was composed of cDNA or gDNA derived from T cells, B-cell-depleted T cells, or PBMCs. The dataset comprised deeply sampled blood TCRbeta repertoires from subjects exposed to, actively infected with, or recovered from COVID-19. A freely available public database, intended as a resource for researchers studying the immune response to SARS-CoV-2, is where the repertoires were released. The samples were drawn from the first 160 participants of the ongoing ImmuneRACE study and from 950 to 1,500 subjects provided by 6 global collaborators. The sample metadata nearly always contained a de-identified subject ID, COVID-19 status, age in years and sex. HLA class I and class II types, where available, came from metadata supplied by the sample provider rather than from assay-based typing.

CDR1 and CDR2 (MNHEY, SVGEGT) derive from the germline V gene. Trimming accounts for 5 bases at V and 2 bases at J, while the number of junction bases matched to no gene is 5. Taken from cysteine to phenylalanine, the CDR3 has 14 residues. This entry keeps only the CDR3 DNA: 42 bases, framed from base 1. Whole blood was collected in K2EDTA tubes by collaborating institutions according to the institutions' own protocols. For TCRbeta analysis, collaborators shipped samples in one of three forms: frozen whole blood, isolated PBMCs, or DNA extracted from either of those sample types. TCRbeta CDR3 regions were amplified from genomic DNA by means of the immunoSEQ Assay, a bias-controlled multiplex PCR. In the original analysis: The number of nucleated cells in each sample was estimated from the amplification of reference gene primers within the assay. Sequence reads were collapsed and filtered to measure the absolute abundance of every unique TCRbeta CDR3 rearrangement. Productive Simpson clonality was computed per sample as the square root of Simpson's diversity index over productive rearrangements. TCRdb carries this immuneACCESS record with in-frame sequences only. Its versions omit some clonotypes, under half of them owing to an unresolved V gene in the studies checked, with the rest unexplained. Clone size and V and J calls were adopted from that table, with D and trimming inferred from the DNA. In this sample the table shows 200,000 to 250,000 clones, roughly four fifths of which occur a single time. The top ten clones comprise over 3.5% of the sample.

On the study overall, not on this receptor specifically: The quantity of clinical and demographic metadata differed by source and by participant and was supplied without curation.

This chain joins TRBV6-2 or TRBV6-3 to TRBJ2-7; 8 bases in the junction line up with TRBD1. Sequences were obtained from peripheral blood. The TCR was taken from a woman in her 70s with acute or convalescent COVID-19. In nucleotides, the sequence is TGTGCCAGCAGTCGATGGACAGGGACCTACGAGCAGTACTTC. It specifies CASSRWTGTYEQYF.